In this sample, the clone carrying this TCR beta chain turned up many times. Its antigen is still unknown. Germline DNA was also extracted, with blood RNA taken from unsorted whole blood. Chronic HBV infection was present in the patients, who were treatment-naive. A primer matching the constant region was used to make TCR beta cDNA from around 550 ng of total RNA. Libraries covering TCR beta were generated through three nested multiplex PCR rounds (using a slightly modified ARM-PCR). In the first two PCR rounds, TRBV1-TRBV30 forward primers were paired with a C-beta reverse primer, and each round lasted about 9 cycles. Each CDR3 protein gets one entry after TCRdb re-called the multiplex PCR reads with MiXCR. The sample contains almost 200,000 distinct CDR3 sequences, 65% of which appear only once. V lost 2 bases and J lost 8, with 15 bases in between. This CDR3 contains 13 residues. The germline V gene encodes CDR1 GTSNPN and CDR2 SVGIG (reference sequence).

The sample comes from a study of tumor-infiltrating lymphocytes in primary liver carcinoma. Findings and caveats of the study: Whereas tumor region pairs overlapped more, tumor-adjacent and tumor-blood pairs overlapped less. CD8+ and CD4+ repertoires went uncompared, the samples being bulk unsorted. Top-250-clone fractions were significantly higher in tumors than in blood (p = 0.039).

Sequenced sample: peripheral blood. This receptor was identified in a woman in her sixties with primary liver carcinoma and hepatitis B virus infection. The chain has TRBV30 and TRBJ1-1; D is ambiguous. For the CDR3, the DNA is TGTGCCTGGAGTCGATTGGACCGCGGCGAAGCTTTCTTT. Translated: CAWSRLDRGEAFF.